A selection of T cell receptor beta chains follows, all from one sample in a study of shared clonotypes between healthy human individuals. Some clones are missing from TCRdb's copy, which holds only in-frame ones; the method was immunoSEQ multiplex PCR. The data show some 1 million clones, around 76% seen once. The sample taken for sequencing was memory CD4+ T cells sorted from blood. The receptors here all came from a man aged 18 to 29 in good health. The CDR3 runs from the conserved cysteine through the conserved F or W. The D gene is left open where the match is weak. Not all rows give a size; the values are once, few, many and, for expanded clones, a class.

TRBJ2-7	.	TRBD1	TRBV18	TGTGCCAGCTCACCACCCCCGGGACAGGGTTCCTACGAGCAGTACTTC	CASSPPPGQGSYEQYF
TRBJ1-1	.	.	TRBV5-1	TGCGCCAGCAGCTTGGCTGGCTGGGACACTGAAGCTTTCTTT	CASSLAGWDTEAFF
TRBJ1-4	.	.	TRBV11-2	TGTGCCAGCAGCTTATATGCGGGCGAAAAACTGTTTTTT	CASSLYAGEKLFF
TRBJ2-7	.	.	TRBV6-1	TGTGCCAGCAGCAAGGACAGTTACTACGAGCAGTACTTC	CASSKDSYYEQYF
TRBJ1-2	.	.	TRBV2	TGTGCCAGCACGGGCAGGGTAAATGGCTACACCTTC	CASTGRVNGYTF
TRBJ2-2	once	TRBD2	TRBV7-8	TGTGCCAGCTTCTCTTGGGCTAGCGGACAGAACACCGGGGAGCTGTTTTTT	CASFSWASGQNTGELFF
TRBJ1-1	.	.	TRBV5-1	TGCGCCAGCAGTCGGGACCTGAACACTGAAGCTTTCTTT	CASSRDLNTEAFF
TRBJ2-7	few	.	TRBV6-5	TGTGCCAGCAGACAAACGAGGGGTGGGGCCTACGAGCAGTACTTC	CASRQTRGGAYEQYF
TRBJ2-3	.	TRBD2	TRBV5-5	TGTGCCAGCAGTAGGACTAGCGGGATGAGAGATACGCAGTATTTT	CASSRTSGMRDTQYF
TRBJ1-1	.	.	TRBV6-6	TGTGCCAGCAGCAAGGGGGTAACTGAAGCTTTCTTT	CASSKGVTEAFF
TRBJ1-1	.	.	TRBV6-5	TGTGCCAGCAGTTTAATAGGGGTGAACACTGAAGCTTTCTTT	CASSLIGVNTEAFF
TRBJ2-1	.	.	TRBV11-2	TGTGCCAGCAGCTTAACGGATCGCTCCTACAATGAGCAGTTCTTC	CASSLTDRSYNEQFF
TRBJ1-1	.	.	TRBV23-1	TGCGCCAGCAGTCGGAAAGAAGAGAACACTGAAGCTTTCTTT	CASSRKEENTEAFF
TRBJ2-5	once	.	TRBV5-1	TGCGCCAGCAGGAGGAGTGGGTACCAAGAGACCCAGTACTTC	CASRRSGYQETQYF
TRBJ1-1	.	TRBD1	TRBV19	TGTGCCAGTAAAAATGGGTGGCAGGGGGCGGAAACTGAAGCTTTCTTT	CASKNGWQGAETEAFF
TRBJ2-2	once	TRBD1	TRBV19	TGTGCCAGTAGTACACAGGGGACGAACACCGGGGAGCTGTTTTTT	CASSTQGTNTGELFF
TRBJ1-2	.	TRBD1	TRBV18	TGTGCCAGCTCACTACAACAGGGGGTTGAGTATGGCTACACCTTC	CASSLQQGVEYGYTF
TRBJ1-4	.	.	TRBV4-3	TGCGCCAGCAGCCAAGATTATTCACCCACAGGGACAACTAATGAAAAACTGTTTTTT	CASSQDYSPTGTTNEKLFF
TRBJ1-1	.	.	TRBV5-1	TGCGCCAGCAGCTTGAACCCAAATCAGGGGAACACTGAAGCTTTCTTT	CASSLNPNQGNTEAFF
TRBJ2-5	once	TRBD2	TRBV7-9	TGTGCCAGCAGCCTAAGACTAGCGGCACAAGAGACCCAGTACTTC	CASSLRLAAQETQYF
TRBJ1-2	few	.	TRBV5-1	TGCGCCAGCAGCCCCTCGGGGAGTCGCTATGGCTACACCTTC	CASSPSGSRYGYTF
TRBJ1-3	.	.	TRBV6-1	TGTGCCAGCACCCGGGGAGGGGGAAACACCATATATTTT	CASTRGGGNTIYF
TRBJ1-2	.	.	TRBV5-1	TGCGCCAGCAGCTTGGGATTCACGGGGCAAAACTATGGCTACACCTTC	CASSLGFTGQNYGYTF
TRBJ2-3	few	.	TRBV30	TGTGCCTGTATAATGGCTAGCACAGATACGCAGTATTTT	CACIMASTDTQYF
TRBJ1-5	.	TRBD1	TRBV9	TGTGCCAGCAGCCTAGGGGAGGGGGCAGGCAATCAGCCCCAGCATTTT	CASSLGEGAGNQPQHF
TRBJ2-7	.	TRBD1	TRBV27	TGTGCCAGCAGTAAGGGACAGGCTTCCTACGAGCAGTACTTC	CASSKGQASYEQYF
TRBJ2-7	.	.	TRBV2	TGTGCCAGCAGTGAAACTCTGGAGGGGAGGTTCTACGAGCAGTACTTC	CASSETLEGRFYEQYF
TRBJ2-7	.	.	TRBV5-1	TGCGCCAGCAGCTGGGGTAGTTCAGGGCCGTACGAGCAGTACTTC	CASSWGSSGPYEQYF